These 8 T cell receptor beta chains originate from one sample sequenced in a study of regulatory T cells in long-lasting Graves disease. HTBI primers from iRepertoire and Arm-PCR of CDR3 regions yielded the TCR beta libraries. MiXCR was run by TCRdb on the multiplex PCR reads, yielding one entry per CDR3 protein. The data show about 450,000 distinct CDR3 sequences, roughly 15% seen once. Stated time point: newly diagnosed GD, antithyroid drugs for less than 3 months. After RNA was extracted from PBMCs, the TCR library was made from it. This same sample was also part of a study on T cells in Graves' hyperthyroidism and ophthalmopathy.

The sequencing used peripheral blood mononuclear cells (PBMCs), collected at new diagnosis, from a patient treated with antithyroid drugs. The receptors originated from a woman aged 45-59 years with Graves disease.

This clonotype appeared many times. J is TRBJ2-1 and V is TRBV18; D not resolved. This CDR3 is built from 16 residues. V shed 0 bases and J shed 3 bases, with 12 bases lying between them. Germline values: CDR1 KGHSH, CDR2 LQKENI. The CDR3 reads CASSPPNSGYYNEQFF. CDR3 bases: TGTGCCAGCTCACCACCGAACAGTGGTTACTACAATGAGCAGTTCTTC.

A word on this clonotype: A much larger clone lies one base from this, so it may be a read error. The chain recombines TRBV18 with TRBJ1-1; 8 positions match TRBD1. CDR1 is KGHSH and CDR2 is LQKENI in the germline V gene. The length of the CDR3 is 15 residues. CDR3 residues: CASSTSDRDAGEALF. CDR3 in DNA: TGTGCCAGCTCAACCTCGGACAGGGACGCGGGTGAAGCTTTATTT.

A note on this clonotype: A clone one base away is much larger, so this may be a read error. V gene TRBV6-1 combines with J gene TRBJ2-5; tentative D call: TRBD2 (5 bases). The germline gives CDR1 MNHNS, CDR2 SASEGT. The CDR3 extends over 14 amino acids. The V and J ends lost 6 bases and 0 bases respectively, with 11 bases between them. This CDR3 reads CASRPRTYQETQYF. Here the CDR3 DNA reads TGTGCCAGCAGACCCAGGACTTACCAAGAGACCCAGTACTTC.

The rearrangement joins TRBV3-1 to TRBJ1-6; the D is unclear. Germline CDR1 LGHDT, CDR2 YNNKEL (reference sequence). The CDR3 length is 13 residues. V was cut by 0 bases and J by 10 bases, with 7 bases left in between. In DNA, the CDR3 is TGTGCCAGCAGCCAAGATCAAGGGTCACCCCTCCACTTT. Protein sequence: CASSQDQGSPLHF.

This clonotype occurred many times. The V call is TRBV28, the J call TRBJ2-5; 11 bases agree with TRBD2. This CDR3 has 15 residues. V gave up 3 bases and J gave up 4 bases; unmatched junction bases: 4. Germline values: CDR1 MDHEN, CDR2 SYDVKM. The CDR3 region has the DNA TGTGCCAGCAGTTTGGATCTAGCGGGAGGAGAGACCCAGTACTTC. Protein: CASSLDLAGGETQYF.

This clonotype was recorded at least ten times. This chain uses TRBV12-3 or TRBV12-4 with TRBJ2-1; perhaps TRBD2 as D (7 bases). CDR3 size: 20 residues. V was pared by 6 bases and J by 3 bases, with 30 bases between. The CDR3 here is CASSIIGRGLAGVGYNEQFF. For the CDR3, the DNA is TGTGCCAGCAGCATTATTGGGCGGGGGCTGGCGGGAGTGGGCTACAATGAGCAGTTCTTC.

The chain couples TRBV11-2 to TRBJ2-7; D might be TRBD2 (6 bases). This CDR3 is 14 amino acids long. Germline-derived CDR1 and CDR2 are SGHAT and FQNNGV. Trimming cost V 6 bases and J 0 bases, with 12 bases left between them. The CDR3 DNA reads TGTGCCAGCAGACCTACGACTAGCTCCTACGAGCAGTACTTC. Residues: CASRPTTSSYEQYF.

This clonotype came up a few times. The rearrangement joins TRBV18 to TRBJ1-1; perhaps TRBD1 as D (6 bases). Germline V gene data show CDR1 as KGHSH and CDR2 as LQKENI. The V end was cut by 1 base, the J end by 5 bases, with 20 bases between. CDR3 length: 17 residues. The CDR3 coding sequence is TGTGCCAGCTCACCACGAGGGGGGGGCGTAGGAGTTACTGAAGCTTTCTTT. Its protein is CASSPRGGGVGVTEAFF. Full variable domain (outside the CDR3, taken from reference TRBV18 and TRBJ1-1): NAGVMQNPRHLVRRRGQEARLRCSPMKGHSHVYWYRQLPEEGLKFMVYLQKENIIDESGMPKERFSAEFPKEGPSILRIQQVVRGDSAAYFCASSPRGGGVGVTEAFFGQGTRLTVV.